Each of the 26 T cell receptor beta chains below was sequenced from the same sample in a study of PD-1 blockade in classical Hodgkin lymphoma. The data were produced by immunoSEQ multiplex PCR, yet TCRdb's version contains in-frame clones alone and is incomplete. The profile shows 30,000 to 35,000 clones, about 80% of them singletons. Time point noted: cycle 4 day 1 (C4D1), after less than 7 weeks of nivolumab. Every patient experienced relapse after autologous stem cell transplantation, and brentuximab vedotin exposure varied. Researchers report purifying CD4+ T cells from thawed PBMCs by magnetic negative selection. The material sequenced was CD4+ T cells from blood, taken before the fourth cycle of nivolumab. The receptors derive from a human donor with classical Hodgkin lymphoma.

The rearrangement links TRBV11-2 to TRBJ2-5; D perhaps matches TRBD2 (5 bases). The germline gives CDR1 SGHAT, CDR2 FQNNGV. This CDR3 contains 15 residues. Trimming pared 3 bases from V and 2 bases from J, leaving 13 bases between. The CDR3 bases are TGTGCCAGCAGCTTCCGGACTGTCATTCAAGAGACCCAGTACTTC. It encodes CASSFRTVIQETQYF.

The J gene is TRBJ2-1, the V gene TRBV27; D gene uncertain. The V gene lost 3 bases and the J gene lost 9 bases, with 18 bases spanning the gap. The CDR3 is made up of 15 amino acids. From germline, CDR1 is MNHEY and CDR2 SMNVEV (reference sequence). CDR3 protein: CASSLRPFLMGEQFF. Written as DNA, the CDR3 is TGTGCCAGCAGTTTGAGACCTTTCTTGATGGGTGAGCAGTTCTTC.

There are a few counts of this clone. This chain joins TRBV12-5 and TRBJ2-3, with D perhaps matching TRBD1 (6 bases). The germline V gene has CDR1 LGHNT and CDR2 FRNRAP. V lost 2 bases to trimming and J lost 2 bases, with 14 bases between them. The CDR3 extends over 16 amino acids. CDR3 region: CASGLSLRGSTDTQYF. The CDR3 bases are TGTGCTAGTGGTTTGTCCCTCAGGGGATCCACAGATACGCAGTATTTT.

The chain couples TRBV18 to TRBJ1-1; TRBD1 aligns across 8 bases. The length of the CDR3 is 15 residues. CDR1 and CDR2 (germline): KGHSH, LQKENI. The V gene end was trimmed by 3 bases and the J gene end by 3 bases; junction bases not matched to a gene: 6. The CDR3: CASSPFQGADTEAFF. Here the CDR3 DNA reads TGTGCCAGCTCACCCTTCCAGGGGGCCGACACTGAAGCTTTCTTT.

The V gene is TRBV5-5, the J gene TRBJ1-5; D is unclear. Germline lookup yields CDR1 SGHKS and CDR2 YYEKEE (reference sequence). CDR3 size: 15 residues. Trimming pared 2 bases from V and 3 bases from J, leaving 12 bases between. The CDR3 loop reads CASSLQSHNNQPQHF. The CDR3 nucleotides are TGTGCCAGCAGCTTACAGTCGCACAACAATCAGCCCCAGCATTTT.

The chain recombines TRBV4-3 with TRBJ1-1; 10 positions agree with TRBD1. V shed 2 bases and J 0 bases; nucleotides not matched to a gene: 3. Per the germline V gene, CDR1 is LGHNA and CDR2 is YSLEER. The CDR3 is made up of 16 amino acids. DNA for the CDR3: TGCGCCAGCAGCCAACCCGGGACAGGGGTGAACACTGAAGCTTTCTTT. It translates to CASSQPGTGVNTEAFF.

The rearrangement joins TRBV27 to TRBJ2-3, with unresolved D. From germline, CDR1 is MNHEY and CDR2 SMNVEV (reference sequence). V shed 2 bases and J shed 0 bases, with 6 bases lying between them. The CDR3 totals 14 residues. CDR3 loop: CASSLHLSTDTQYF. CDR3 DNA: TGTGCCAGCAGTTTACATCTAAGCACAGATACGCAGTATTTT.

In its sample, this clone was seen a few times. The chain uses TRBV18 and TRBJ1-1; a weak D match, TRBD1 (6 bases). The CDR3 has 15 amino acids. Trimming removed 3 bases from V and 3 bases from J, with 14 bases in between. From germline, CDR1 is KGHSH and CDR2 LQKENI. CDR3 nucleotide sequence: TGTGCCAGCTCACCGACAGGCGCGCTGTACACTGAAGCTTTCTTT. Translated: CASSPTGALYTEAFF.

The V and J genes are TRBV18 and TRBJ1-5; the D is unclear. Trimming removed 0 bases from V and 2 bases from J, with 14 bases in between. This CDR3 region has 17 residues. Germline CDR1 reads KGHSH; CDR2 reads LQKENI. Here the CDR3 reads CASSPPQQIRGNQPQHF. Written as DNA, the CDR3 is TGTGCCAGCTCACCACCGCAGCAGATAAGGGGCAATCAGCCCCAGCATTTT. The variable domain in full, completed from reference TRBV18 and TRBJ1-5, reads NAGVMQNPRHLVRRRGQEARLRCSPMKGHSHVYWYRQLPEEGLKFMVYLQKENIIDESGMPKERFSAEFPKEGPSILRIQQVVRGDSAAYFCASSPPQQIRGNQPQHFGDGTRLSIL.

The chain employs TRBV27 and TRBJ1-1, with D maybe TRBD1 (5 bases). CDR3 length: 14 amino acids. The V end was cut by 1 base, the J end by 5 bases, with 11 bases between. Germline assignment: CDR1 MNHEY and CDR2 SMNVEV (reference sequence). CDR3 DNA: TGTGCCAGCAGTTTATATTGGACAAGAACTGAAGCTTTCTTT. Its protein product is CASSLYWTRTEAFF.

This chain links TRBV7-2 with TRBJ1-3; D might be TRBD1 (5 bases). This CDR3 is 15 amino acids long. Trimming took 5 bases from V and 0 from J, leaving 11 bases between them. Germline V gives CDR1 SGHTA, CDR2 FQGNSA. CDR3 coding DNA: TGTGCCAGCAGCCAACAGGTAACCTCTGGAAACACCATATATTTT. Protein product: CASSQQVTSGNTIYF.

There are a few counts of this clone. The V call is TRBV6-5, the J call TRBJ1-2, with a tentative D call TRBD1 (6 bases). CDR3 length equals 16 residues. CDR1 and CDR2 (germline): MNHEY, SVGAGI. Trimming stripped 3 bases from V and 0 bases from J, with 14 bases between. The CDR3 region has the DNA TGTGCCAGCAGTTATTATGGGGGCGAAGCTAACTATGGCTACACCTTC. Amino acids: CASSYYGGEANYGYTF.

The chain couples TRBV2 to TRBJ1-2, with a weak D call TRBD1 (5 bases). Germline lookup yields CDR1 SNHLY and CDR2 FYNNEI. This CDR3 spans 17 amino acids. The V end lost 5 bases, the J end lost 1 base, and 20 bases lay between the germline ends. The CDR3 DNA follows: TGTGCCAGCAGTACTGCCCGGGGGGAGATTTTTAACTATGGCTACACCTTC. Protein sequence: CASSTARGEIFNYGYTF.

The CDR3 sequence: CAWSVRRYNEQFF. CDR3 DNA sequence: TGTGCCTGGAGTGTACGGCGCTACAATGAGCAGTTCTTC. The chain has TRBV30 and TRBJ2-1, with D unclear. Trimming stripped 0 bases from V and 3 bases from J, with 6 bases between. Per the germline V gene, CDR1 is GTSNPN and CDR2 is SVGIG (reference sequence). This CDR3 contains 13 residues. Full variable domain (missing parts from reference TRBV30 and TRBJ2-1): SQTIHQWPATLVQPVGSPLSLECTVEGTSNPNLYWYRQAAGRGLQLLFYSVGIGQISSEVPQNLSASRPQDRQFILSSKKLLLSDSGFYLCAWSVRRYNEQFFGPGTRLTVL.

This clone has a handful of counts. The rearrangement joins TRBV4-3 to TRBJ1-3; D is perhaps TRBD1 (5 bases). Looked up from germline, CDR1 is LGHNA and CDR2 is YSLEER. The CDR3 covers 17 residues. Between the trimmed V and J ends, which lost 1 base and 8 bases, there was a span of 21 bases. The CDR3, as DNA: TGCGCCAGCAGCCAAGCATCTTCCGGGACGGGAGTAGACACCATATATTTT. Translated, it gives CASSQASSGTGVDTIYF.

The chain uses TRBV6-6 and TRBJ1-2, with no clear D. CDR1 and CDR2 from the germline V gene are MNHNY and SVGAGI (reference sequence). There are 15 residues in the CDR3. Trimming left V 5 bases short and J 0 bases short, with 13 bases between. This chain's CDR3 is CASSRDRLANYGYTF. CDR3 bases: TGTGCCAGCAGTCGAGACCGGCTTGCTAACTATGGCTACACCTTC.

The J gene is TRBJ2-1, the V gene TRBV7-9, with 10 bases that match TRBD2. CDR1 SEHNR and CDR2 FQNEAQ come from the germline V gene (reference sequence). J gave up 9 bases and V 4 bases, and 9 bases lay outside the gene matches. CDR3 length: 15 amino acids. The CDR3, as DNA: TGTGCCAGCAGCTCCGGACTAGCGGCCTACGGTGAGCAGTTCTTC. Encoded protein: CASSSGLAAYGEQFF.

The chain is built from TRBV28 and TRBJ2-5; TRBD1 might be the D (6 bases). Germline V gene sequence: CDR1 MDHEN, CDR2 SYDVKM. The V gene lost 3 bases and the J gene lost 1 base, with 18 bases spanning the gap. This CDR3 comprises 17 residues. The CDR3 spells CASSFELGAGFQETQYF. For the CDR3, the DNA is TGTGCCAGCAGTTTTGAGCTGGGGGCCGGTTTCCAAGAGACCCAGTACTTC.

This clone was recorded once. The rearrangement links TRBV5-1 to TRBJ2-7; 15 bases match TRBD2. CDR1 is SGHRS and CDR2 is YFSETQ in the germline V gene. V lost 2 bases and J lost 4; bases outside the gene matches: 13. The CDR3 sequence is 19 residues long. The CDR3 is CASSFGRTSGGVPPYEQYF. As DNA, the CDR3 is TGCGCCAGCAGCTTCGGGAGGACTAGCGGGGGGGTACCCCCGTACGAGCAGTACTTC.

The chain carries TRBV29-1 and TRBJ1-1; D is ambiguous. The V end was cut by 3 bases, the J end by 8 bases, with 13 bases between. Germline loops: CDR1 SQVTM, CDR2 ANQGSEA. CDR3 length equals 12 residues. CDR3 amino acids: CSVDTSPAEAFF. The CDR3 nucleotides are TGCAGCGTTGACACCTCCCCGGCGGAAGCTTTCTTT.

This clone appeared a single time. The chain couples TRBV6-5 to TRBJ2-2; 8 bases line up with TRBD2. The CDR3 extends over 15 amino acids. J was trimmed by 5 bases and V by 4 bases; bases with no gene match: 6. Germline assignment: CDR1 MNHEY and CDR2 SVGAGI. Here the CDR3 reads CASSSSGGRTGELFF. CDR3 in DNA: TGTGCCAGCAGTTCCTCGGGGGGGCGGACCGGGGAGCTGTTTTTT.

The chain recombines TRBV18 with TRBJ1-1; D call uncertain. The CDR3 is 14 residues long. The ends were cut back, 8 bases at V and 0 bases at J, with 13 bases in the middle. Germline V gene sequence: CDR1 KGHSH, CDR2 LQKENI. The CDR3 reads CASRARVVNTEAFF. In DNA form, the CDR3 reads TGTGCCAGCCGGGCCAGAGTAGTGAACACTGAAGCTTTCTTT.

The chain links TRBV9 to TRBJ2-3, with TRBD2 matching 11 bases. The germline V gene has CDR1 SGDLS and CDR2 YYNGEE. Unmatched junction bases numbered 6, after V lost 2 bases and J lost 4 bases. This CDR3 has 16 residues. In DNA form, the CDR3 reads TGTGCCAGCAGCGTCTCGGTAGCGGGGGGGCCAGATACGCAGTATTTT. Translated: CASSVSVAGGPDTQYF.

CDR3 coding DNA: TGTGCCAGCAGGCACGTACCTAACACTGAAGCTTTCTTT. Translation: CASRHVPNTEAFF. This rearrangement joins TRBV2 to TRBJ1-1; D gene unclear. Trimming removed 6 bases from V and 2 bases from J, with 10 bases in between. This CDR3 spans 13 amino acids. CDR1 and CDR2 (germline): SNHLY, FYNNEI.

The chain is built from TRBV27 and TRBJ1-6; D is ambiguous. V gave up 4 bases and J gave up 7 bases, with 17 bases separating them. Germline values: CDR1 MNHEY, CDR2 SMNVEV (reference sequence). The CDR3 spans 16 residues. The CDR3 loop is CASSSPSVGGNSPLHF. The CDR3 nucleotides read TGTGCCAGCAGTTCCCCTTCTGTGGGTGGCAATTCACCCCTCCACTTT.

There are a few counts of this clone. This chain joins TRBV7-3 and TRBJ1-1; D gene unclear. The length of the CDR3 is 13 residues. V lost 5 bases and J 1 base, leaving 8 bases between the germline ends. Germline-derived CDR1 and CDR2 are SGHTA and FQGTGA. The CDR3 bases are TGTGCCAGCAGCACGACACAGAACACTGAAGCTTTCTTT. Amino acid sequence: CASSTTQNTEAFF.